The rows below give T cell receptor beta chains drawn from one sample of a study of blood T cell repertoires in COVID-19. The table came from immunoSEQ multiplex PCR; TCRdb's copy has only in-frame clones and leaves some out. Of over 250,000 clones listed, around 90% are singletons. Sample: peripheral blood. The receptors derive from a man in his fifties with acute or convalescent COVID-19. CDR3s include the opening cysteine and the closing phenylalanine or tryptophan. A D gene is named only where the DNA matches it firmly. Expanded clones get a size class; other rows say once, few or many, or leave the size out.

TRBV19,.,.,TRBJ1-2,TGTGCCAGTAGTCCCGATCCGGGACACCCCTATGGCTACACCTTC,CASSPDPGHPYGYTF
TRBV20-1,.,TRBD1,TRBJ1-1,TGCAGTGCTAGTAGGGGACAGGCGAACACTGAAGCTTTCTTT,CSASRGQANTEAFF
TRBV5-1,once,TRBD1,TRBJ2-2,TGCGCCAGCAGCCAGACAGGGGTTGCCGGGGAGCTGTTTTTT,CASSQTGVAGELFF
TRBV5-1,.,.,TRBJ1-5,TGCGCCAGCAGTTCCGACAGCGGGCAGCCCCAGCATTTT,CASSSDSGQPQHF
TRBV19,.,.,TRBJ1-6,TGTGCCAGTAGTATGTGGGAGGACTCACCCCTCCACTTT,CASSMWEDSPLHF
TRBV2,.,TRBD2,TRBJ2-2,TGTGCCAGCAGTGAGCCGGGACTAGCGGCGAACACCGGGGAGCTGTTTTTT,CASSEPGLAANTGELFF
TRBV5-4,once,TRBD2,TRBJ2-4,TGTGCCAGCATGCTTAGGACCTCAGGGAGGGACATTCAGTACTTC,CASMLRTSGRDIQYF
TRBV10-1,.,.,TRBJ1-2,TGCGCCAGCAGTGAGACGGGCTATGGCTACACCTTC,CASSETGYGYTF
TRBV25-1,.,TRBD1,TRBJ2-1,TGTGCCAGCAGTGCCCCGGCCCGACAGGGGAGGAATGAGCAGTTCTTC,CASSAPARQGRNEQFF
TRBV5-6,.,.,TRBJ2-7,TGTGCCAGCAGCGGACTCAAAAGGAATGCCTACGAGCAGTACTTC,CASSGLKRNAYEQYF
TRBV27,.,.,TRBJ1-5,TGTGCCAGCGCCTCTTACGGGGGCAATCAGCCCCAGCATTTT,CASASYGGNQPQHF
TRBV30,.,TRBD1,TRBJ1-6,TGTGCCTGGAGTTCCGGGACAGGGGGCACACCTAATTCACCCCTCCACTTT,CAWSSGTGGTPNSPLHF
TRBV2,.,.,TRBJ2-5,TGTGCCAGCAGTGAACTGGAGAAAGAGACCCAGTACTTC,CASSELEKETQYF
TRBV30,.,.,TRBJ2-2,TGTGCCTGGGGGACATATCTTCAGGGCGGGGAGCTGTTTTTT,CAWGTYLQGGELFF
TRBV19,.,.,TRBJ2-5,TGTGCCAGTAGTGGCGGACACAACCTACAAGAGACCCAGTACTTC,CASSGGHNLQETQYF